The clone carrying this TCR beta chain was counted only a few times. What it recognizes is unknown. Whole-study findings and limits: Tumor memory CD4+ T cell TCR gene usage clustered with blood and lymph node memory CD4+ cells and lymph node naive CD4+ cells. Tumor-infiltrating Treg TCR alpha and beta sequences overlapped most with tumor naive CD4+ T cells, then blood naive.

Semi-nested PCR with Nested Universal Primer A followed constant-region reverse priming of full-length variable regions. TCRdb reprocessed the 5' RACE reads with MiXCR, giving one entry per CDR3 protein. The sample contains 35,000 to 50,000 distinct CDR3 sequences, about 32% of which appear only once. The memory fraction was CD4+CD45RO+CD25- cells. V gave up 5 bases and J gave up 4 bases, with 14 bases separating them. The CDR3 is 13 amino acids. Germline V gene data show CDR1 as DFQATT and CDR2 as SNEGSKA (reference sequence). Sequenced input: tumor-infiltrating memory CD4+ T cells sorted from the breast tumor. Indicated subset: memory CD4+ T cells, CD4+CD45RO+CD25-. The receptor was derived from a female donor with breast cancer. The chain is built from TRBV20-1 and TRBJ1-1; D not resolved. The CDR3 DNA follows: TGCAGTGCTGCGAGTGGACGGGCCACTGAAGCTTTCTTT. Translated, it gives CSAASGRATEAFF.